The present T cell receptor beta chain was sequenced within a study of shared clonotypes between healthy human individuals. Study conclusions and caveats: Clonotype sharing across donors was expected to vary with sequencing depth.

On this clone itself: No antigen is known for it.

Among the donors, all were Caucasian adults who lived in Nashville, Tennessee. CDR1 and CDR2 (germline): SGHNT, YYREEE (reference sequence). V was trimmed by 4 bases and J by 4 bases, leaving 17 bases between them. The CDR3 is 15 residues long. Generated by immunoSEQ multiplex PCR, the TCRdb table keeps only in-frame clones and is missing some. The data contain about 99,000 clones, around half of them singletons. The clonotype comes from a woman in her thirties or forties in good health. Some clones in this sample may be carry-over from other donors' samples. The sample was PBMCs. The chain recombines TRBV5-4 with TRBJ1-1; D gene unclear. For the CDR3, the DNA is TGTGCCAGCAGCCAAGATCTACGGCCCGGCACTGAAGCTTTCTTT. Translating it yields CASSQDLRPGTEAFF.